A selection of T cell receptor beta chains follows, all from one sample in a study of cytomegalovirus exposure and HLA in healthy donors. Profiling relied on immunoSEQ multiplex PCR, and the TCRdb table lists in-frame clones only, not all of them. The repertoire has roughly 250,000 clones, approximately 86% of them found once; the top ten carry 1% to 1.5%. Sequencing was performed on PBMCs. The receptor set was obtained from a woman in her thirties in good health and CMV-seropositive. Both conserved end residues are part of each CDR3. The D gene is left open where the match is weak. Clone size is given for some rows only: seen once, a few or many times, or a class if the clone is expanded.

>TRBJ2-7|.|TRBV9|TRBD2
TGTGCCAGCAGCGTCGGACTAGCGGGGGACTACGAGCAGTACTTC
CASSVGLAGDYEQYF
>TRBJ2-1|.|TRBV27|.
TGTGCCAGCAGTTTTAGCAGGGACAATGAGCAGTTCTTC
CASSFSRDNEQFF
>TRBJ2-7|once|TRBV7-9|TRBD1
TGTGCCAGCAGCTTAGGCCAGACAGGGGGCTCCTACGAGCAGTACTTC
CASSLGQTGGSYEQYF
>TRBJ2-7|once|TRBV7-2|TRBD2
TGTGCCAGCAGCTTGGTGAAGGCTAGCGGTGCCTACGAGCAGTACTTC
CASSLVKASGAYEQYF
>TRBJ2-2|.|TRBV27|.
TGTGCCAGCAGTTTATTTGCGGGACCTGCCGGGGAGCTGTTTTTT
CASSLFAGPAGELFF
>TRBJ2-3|.|TRBV9|TRBD2
TGTGCCAGCAGCGTAATGTCAGCGGGAGGCTCAGATACGCAGTATTTT
CASSVMSAGGSDTQYF
>TRBJ2-3|.|TRBV4-1|.
TGCGCCAGCAGCCAAGAGTCCGCAGATACGCAGTATTTT
CASSQESADTQYF
>TRBJ2-5|.|TRBV7-7|TRBD2
TGTGCCAGCAGCTTAGGGGTAGGCGGGAGCGAGACCCAGTACTTC
CASSLGVGGSETQYF
>TRBJ2-5|.|TRBV7-9|.
TGTGCCAGCAGTTTGGGAGCTGGACAGCAAGAGACCCAGTACTTC
CASSLGAGQQETQYF
>TRBJ2-3|.|TRBV27|.
TGTGCCAGCAGTTGGGCGGGGAGCACAGATACGCAGTATTTT
CASSWAGSTDTQYF
>TRBJ1-5|.|TRBV6-5|.
TGTGCCAGCAGTCGGACAGTGACATTTGAAGGGCCCCAGCATTTT
CASSRTVTFEGPQHF
>TRBJ2-1|.|TRBV7-9|TRBD2
TGTGCCAGCAGCTTAGAGGGACTAGCCAGTCTGGGGGGGCAGTTCTTC
CASSLEGLASLGGQFF
>TRBJ2-7|.|TRBV9|TRBD2
TGTGCCAGCAGCCCCAGTTCGGCGGGAGGGGTCTACGAGCAGTACTTC
CASSPSSAGGVYEQYF
>TRBJ2-7|.|TRBV27|.
TGTGCCAGCAGTTTATCGACACCCTACGAGCAGTACTTC
CASSLSTPYEQYF
>TRBJ2-1|once|TRBV10-3|.
TGTGCCATCAGTGGAGGGGGGGCGCCGGGGAATGAGCAGTTCTTC
CAISGGGAPGNEQFF
>TRBJ2-1|once|TRBV7-9|TRBD1
TGTGCCAGCAGCTTCACAGGGGGCTACAATGAGCAGTTCTTC
CASSFTGGYNEQFF
>TRBJ1-5|.|TRBV18|.
TGTGCCAGCTCACCAGGGGGCTTACTAACACAGCCCCAGCATTTT
CASSPGGLLTQPQHF
>TRBJ2-7|.|TRBV19|TRBD1
TGTGCCAGTAGTTCCCGACGGGACAGCTACGAGCAGTACTTC
CASSSRRDSYEQYF
>TRBJ1-2|.|TRBV10-3|TRBD1
TGTGCCATCAGTGAGATAGGTCAGGGGGCTGGTGGCTACACCTTC
CAISEIGQGAGGYTF
>TRBJ2-5|.|TRBV2|.
TGTGCCAGCAGTGGAGGAGGGGACGGGTCCGGGGAGACCCAGTACTTC
CASSGGGDGSGETQYF
>TRBJ2-7|.|TRBV7-8|TRBD2
TGTGCCAGCAGCTTCCCGGCCCTGTTGCTAGCGGGAGCATTGTACGAGCAGTACTTC
CASSFPALLLAGALYEQYF
>TRBJ1-2|once|TRBV6-5|TRBD1
TGTGCCGGACAGGGAGTTAACTATGGCTACACCTTC
CAGQGVNYGYTF
>TRBJ2-1|.|TRBV5-1|.
TGCGCCAGCAATCGAGGGGGGGTATACAATGAGCAGTTCTTC
CASNRGGVYNEQFF
>TRBJ1-5|.|TRBV7-9|.
TGTGCCAGCAGTCTAGACAGTAGCAATCAGCCCCAGCATTTT
CASSLDSSNQPQHF
>TRBJ1-2|.|TRBV29-1|.
TGCAGCGTTGGGACAGCTCTTGATGGCTACACCTTC
CSVGTALDGYTF
>TRBJ2-2|.|TRBV6-6|.
TGTGCCAGCAGTTATTCCGGGAGCGACGGGGAGCTGTTTTTT
CASSYSGSDGELFF
>TRBJ2-1|.|TRBV5-1|TRBD2
TGCGCCAGCAGCTTGGAACTAGCGGGAGGGAATGAGCAGTTCTTC
CASSLELAGGNEQFF
>TRBJ2-6|once|TRBV30|.
TGTGCCTGGAGTACCCCAGAGCGGGCGTCTGGGGCCAACGTCCTGACTTTC
CAWSTPERASGANVLTF
>TRBJ2-3|.|TRBV5-1|.
TGCGCCAGCAGGGATATCAGGGGAGGCACAGATACGCAGTATTTT
CASRDIRGGTDTQYF
>TRBJ2-2|.|TRBV19|TRBD2
TGTGCCACCGGACTAGCGGGAATCCCCGGGGAGCTGTTTTTT
CATGLAGIPGELFF
>TRBJ2-1|.|TRBV5-1|.
TGCGCCAGCAGCTCTCTTGGGCCACCCCGATACAATGAGCAGTTCTTC
CASSSLGPPRYNEQFF
>TRBJ1-4|.|TRBV5-4|.
TGTGCCAGCAGCTTGGTAGGTCCCGGGACAAGTGAAAAACTGTTTTTT
CASSLVGPGTSEKLFF
>TRBJ2-3|.|TRBV5-6|TRBD1
TGTGCCAGCAGTCCCGGGACAGGGTTCGTAGCGAGCACAGATACGCAGTATTTT
CASSPGTGFVASTDTQYF
>TRBJ1-1|.|TRBV19|.
TGTGCCAGTAGCGCGACAGGTGTCGTATCGGCTTTCTTT
CASSATGVVSAFF
>TRBJ1-5|once|TRBV29-1|.
TGCAGCGTTGCTGTAGGGGGGGGAAATCAGCCCCAGCATTTT
CSVAVGGGNQPQHF
>TRBJ2-3|.|TRBV5-1|TRBD2
TGCGCCAGCGGAACTAGCGGGAGGGCGATGTCAGATACGCAGTATTTT
CASGTSGRAMSDTQYF
>TRBJ2-7|.|TRBV7-6|TRBD2
TGTGCCAGCAGCTTCGCACCTAGCGGGGTAACCTACGAGCAGTACTTC
CASSFAPSGVTYEQYF
>TRBJ2-3|.|TRBV27|TRBD2
TGTGCCAGCAGTTTAAAGGGACTAGCGGGAGTGAGAGATACGCAGTATTTT
CASSLKGLAGVRDTQYF
>TRBJ1-4|.|TRBV7-9|.
TGTGCCAGCAGCTGGCCAGGGGATGAAAAACTGTTTTTT
CASSWPGDEKLFF
>TRBJ2-7|.|TRBV11-2|TRBD2
TGTGCCAGCAGCTACAGCGGGAGCTTCTACGAGCAGTACTTC
CASSYSGSFYEQYF
>TRBJ2-7|.|TRBV28|TRBD1
TGTGCCAGCAGTTTTTCCCGACAGGGTCTCTCCTCCTACGAGCAGTACTTC
CASSFSRQGLSSYEQYF
>TRBJ2-5|.|TRBV29-1|TRBD1
TGCAGCGCAAACAGGGGGGACGAGACCCAGTACTTC
CSANRGDETQYF
>TRBJ2-1|.|TRBV9|TRBD2
TGTGCCAGCAGCGTAGGGACTAGCGGGAGCAATGAGCAGTTCTTC
CASSVGTSGSNEQFF
>TRBJ2-5|once|TRBV5-4|TRBD1
TGTGCCAGCAGCTGGGGGGGGACAGGGGACGGAGAGACCCAGTACTTC
CASSWGGTGDGETQYF
>TRBJ1-1|once|TRBV19|.
TGTGCCAGTAGTATTAGCCTCTATTATACTTCGTCTTCTGAAGCTTTCTTT
CASSISLYYTSSSEAFF
>TRBJ2-7|.|TRBV11-2|TRBD1
TGTGCCAGCAGCGACCTGACAGGGGGCAGCTACGAGCAGTACTTC
CASSDLTGGSYEQYF